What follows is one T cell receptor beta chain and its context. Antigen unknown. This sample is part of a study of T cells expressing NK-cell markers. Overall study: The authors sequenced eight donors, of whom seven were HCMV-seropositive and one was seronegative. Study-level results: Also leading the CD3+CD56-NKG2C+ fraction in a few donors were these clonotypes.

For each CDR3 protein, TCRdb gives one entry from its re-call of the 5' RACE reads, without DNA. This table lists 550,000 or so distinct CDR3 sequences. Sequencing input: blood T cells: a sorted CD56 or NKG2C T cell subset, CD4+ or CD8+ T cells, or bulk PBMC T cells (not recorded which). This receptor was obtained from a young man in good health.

The CDR3 sequence: CASSPTGTSGIHNEQFF. The V and J genes are TRBV7-2 and TRBJ2-1; the TRBD2 assignment by TCRdb is unverifiable without DNA. Per germline, CDR1 SGHTA and CDR2 FQGNSA. This CDR3 is 17 amino acids long.